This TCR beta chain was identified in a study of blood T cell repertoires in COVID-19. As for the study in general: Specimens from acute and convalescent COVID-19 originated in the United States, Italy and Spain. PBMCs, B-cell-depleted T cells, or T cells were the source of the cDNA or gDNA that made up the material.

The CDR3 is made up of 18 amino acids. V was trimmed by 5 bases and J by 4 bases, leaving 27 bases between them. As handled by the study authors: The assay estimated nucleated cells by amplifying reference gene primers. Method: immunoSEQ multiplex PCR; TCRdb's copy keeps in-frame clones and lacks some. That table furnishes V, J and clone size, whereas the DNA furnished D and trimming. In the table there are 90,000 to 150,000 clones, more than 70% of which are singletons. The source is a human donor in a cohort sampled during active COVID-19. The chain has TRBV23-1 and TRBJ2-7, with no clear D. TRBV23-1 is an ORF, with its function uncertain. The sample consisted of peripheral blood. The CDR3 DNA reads TGCGCCAGCAGTGACCCTGAGTGTGTGAGAGGCGGAAGATACGAGCAGTACTTC. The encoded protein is CASSDPECVRGGRYEQYF.